A selection of T cell receptor beta chains follows, all from one sample in a study of radiotherapy plus CTLA-4 blockade in lung cancer. Libraries were prepared by immunoSEQ multiplex PCR; TCRdb keeps only in-frame clonotypes and omits some of them. Of around 85,000 clones listed, around 85% were seen once; the top ten hold about 2%. Here the sequenced sample was peripheral blood, taken from a patient treated with radiotherapy plus ipilimumab. The origin of the receptors is a human donor with non-small cell lung cancer who had a partial response to radiotherapy plus ipilimumab. CDR3s include the opening cysteine and the closing phenylalanine or tryptophan. The D gene is left open where the match is weak. Where a row states a size, it is once, few, many or the class of an expanded clone; other rows omit it.

CASSPLQGNTEAFF	TGTGCCAGCAGTCCACTACAGGGAAACACTGAAGCTTTCTTT	.	.	TRBV6-5	TRBJ1-1
CASSPPGLASYNEQFF	TGTGCCAGCTCACCGCCGGGACTAGCGTCCTACAATGAGCAGTTCTTC	TRBD2	.	TRBV18	TRBJ2-1
CASSLSEYQPQHF	TGTGCCAGCAGCTTATCCGAGTATCAGCCCCAGCATTTT	.	.	TRBV11-2	TRBJ1-5
CASSPTRETNYGYTF	TGTGCCAGCTCACCAACGAGGGAAACTAACTATGGCTACACCTTC	.	.	TRBV18	TRBJ1-2
CASSAARVLANNEQFF	TGTGCCAGTAGTGCCGCCAGGGTTTTGGCTAACAATGAGCAGTTCTTC	.	.	TRBV19	TRBJ2-1
CASSPSGSSYNEQFF	TGTGCCAGCAGTCCTAGCGGGAGCTCCTACAATGAGCAGTTCTTC	TRBD2	once	TRBV28	TRBJ2-1
CASSSRPSTNTGELFF	TGTGCCAGCAGCTCGCGGCCTAGCACGAACACCGGGGAGCTGTTTTTT	.	.	TRBV11-2	TRBJ2-2
CASSGSLAGGDIQYF	TGTGCCAGCAGCGGGAGTCTAGCGGGCGGGGACATTCAGTACTTC	TRBD2	.	TRBV9	TRBJ2-4
CASSFTRLRALLSNYGYTF	TGTGCCAGCAGTTTCACACGTTTGAGGGCGCTGCTTTCTAACTATGGCTACACCTTC	.	.	TRBV28	TRBJ1-2
CAWSVYGGDEKLFF	TGTGCCTGGAGTGTATACGGGGGTGATGAAAAACTGTTTTTT	.	.	TRBV30	TRBJ1-4
CASSLGPGIGNTIYF	TGTGCCAGCAGCTTAGGTCCGGGAATTGGAAACACCATATATTTT	.	few	TRBV7-6	TRBJ1-3
CSVGAGGSQYF	TGCAGTGTAGGAGCGGGAGGATCCCAGTACTTC	TRBD2	.	TRBV20-1	TRBJ2-4
CASSVPGTGGKETQYF	TGTGCTAGCAGCGTCCCCGGGACAGGGGGTAAAGAGACCCAGTACTTC	TRBD1	.	TRBV7-7	TRBJ2-5
CASSAGGVNTIYF	TGCGCCAGCAGCGCAGGGGGTGTAAACACCATATATTTT	TRBD1	.	TRBV5-1	TRBJ1-3
CAISESNRNQPQHF	TGTGCCATCAGTGAGTCTAACAGAAATCAGCCCCAGCATTTT	.	.	TRBV10-3	TRBJ1-5
CASSRGGHSNQPQHF	TGTGCCAGTAGTCGGGGGGGCCATAGCAATCAGCCCCAGCATTTT	.	.	TRBV19	TRBJ1-5
CASSEQGRYGYTF	TGCGCCAGCAGTGAGCAGGGCCGGTACGGCTACACCTTC	.	few	TRBV10-1	TRBJ1-2
CASSIVTGASYNEQFF	TGTGCCAGCAGCATCGTCACAGGTGCCTCCTACAATGAGCAGTTCTTC	.	.	TRBV9	TRBJ2-1
CATTPGFDYGYTF	TGTGCCACCACCCCAGGATTCGACTATGGCTACACCTTC	.	.	TRBV7-8	TRBJ1-2
CASSAMTSGGTDTQYF	TGTGCCAGCAGCGCTATGACTAGCGGGGGCACAGATACGCAGTATTTT	TRBD2	.	TRBV2	TRBJ2-3
CASSTGTGEGYGYTF	TGTGCCAGCTCAACTGGGACAGGGGAAGGCTATGGCTACACCTTC	TRBD1	.	TRBV18	TRBJ1-2
CASSFTDGGTGNTIYF	TGTGCCAGCAGTTTCACGGACGGAGGGACTGGAAACACCATATATTTT	.	few	TRBV28	TRBJ1-3
CASSIGAGLVYEQYF	TGTGCCAGTAGTATTGGGGCGGGACTCGTCTACGAGCAGTACTTC	.	.	TRBV19	TRBJ2-7
CASSQVTYQPQHF	TGTGCCAGCAGTCAAGTCACTTATCAGCCCCAGCATTTT	.	.	TRBV28	TRBJ1-5
CASREVGRTNEKLFF	TGTGCCAGCAGGGAAGTGGGCAGAACTAATGAAAAACTGTTTTTT	.	.	TRBV6-1	TRBJ1-4
CASRRGGGGSSYNEQFF	TGTGCCAGCCGGCGGGGAGGCGGGGGGAGCTCCTACAATGAGCAGTTCTTC	TRBD2	.	TRBV28	TRBJ2-1
CSVVPVRGTGELFF	TGCAGCGTTGTTCCGGTTCGGGGCACCGGGGAGCTGTTTTTT	.	.	TRBV29-1	TRBJ2-2
CASSEGGRDTEAFF	TGTGCCAGCAGTGAAGGGGGCCGGGACACTGAAGCTTTCTTT	.	.	TRBV6-1	TRBJ1-1
CASSLGDREGQPQHF	TGTGCCAGCAGTCTTGGGGACAGGGAAGGTCAGCCCCAGCATTTT	TRBD1	.	TRBV27	TRBJ1-5
CASSTRGNRNEQFF	TGTGCCAGCAGTACCCGAGGTAACAGGAATGAGCAGTTCTTC	.	.	TRBV6-6	TRBJ2-1
CASSAQAREETQYF	TGCGCCAGCAGCGCTCAGGCCCGCGAAGAGACCCAGTACTTC	.	.	TRBV5-1	TRBJ2-5
CASSLVSAGNTIYF	TGTGCCAGCAGTTTAGTGTCAGCTGGAAACACCATATATTTT	.	.	TRBV28	TRBJ1-3
CASSLTSRSTDTQYF	TGCGCCAGCAGCTTGACTAGTCGAAGCACAGATACGCAGTATTTT	.	.	TRBV5-1	TRBJ2-3
CASSDTSTGILYEKLFF	TGTGCCAGCAGTGACACATCAACCGGGATCTTATATGAAAAACTGTTTTTT	.	.	TRBV6-1	TRBJ1-4
CASSPRTGSSGNTIYF	TGTGCCAGCAGCCCAAGGACGGGGAGCTCTGGAAACACCATATATTTT	.	.	TRBV7-2	TRBJ1-3
CATRAGSGTDTQYF	TGCGCCACTCGCGCGGGTAGCGGCACAGATACGCAGTATTTT	.	.	TRBV5-1	TRBJ2-3
CASTVTGYQPQHF	TGTGCCAGCACCGTTACAGGGTACCAGCCCCAGCATTTT	.	.	TRBV6-6	TRBJ1-5
CAWSVQAGRGNTIYF	TGTGCCTGGAGTGTACAGGCAGGGCGCGGAAACACCATATATTTT	.	.	TRBV30	TRBJ1-3
CASSERGQLQQFF	TGTGCCAGCAGTGAAAGGGGGCAGCTTCAGCAGTTCTTC	TRBD1	.	TRBV25-1	TRBJ2-1
CASSSSRGEQFF	TGTGCCAGCAGTTCCTCTAGGGGTGAGCAGTTCTTC	.	.	TRBV28	TRBJ2-1
CAISAGGSTQYF	TGTGCTATAAGCGCGGGGGGAAGTACGCAGTATTTT	TRBD2	once	TRBV7-7	TRBJ2-3
CASSSTNTGELFF	TGTGCCAGCTCATCCACGAACACCGGGGAGCTGTTTTTT	.	.	TRBV18	TRBJ2-2
CASSLSGVGKAFF	TGTGCCAGCAGCCTATCGGGGGTGGGAAAAGCTTTCTTT	.	once	TRBV27	TRBJ1-1
CASNEGVGETQYF	TGTGCCAGCAACGAGGGAGTTGGTGAGACCCAGTACTTC	.	.	TRBV9	TRBJ2-5
CASSPVWQGGTEAFF	TGTGCCAGCAGTCCCGTATGGCAGGGAGGGACTGAAGCTTTCTTT	.	.	TRBV27	TRBJ1-1
CASSYFGSYNEQFF	TGTGCCAGCTCCTATTTTGGTAGCTACAATGAGCAGTTCTTC	.	.	TRBV13	TRBJ2-1
CASSRSRDRGYGNTIYF	TGTGCCAGTAGCCGTAGCCGGGACAGGGGTTACGGAAACACCATATATTTT	TRBD1	.	TRBV19	TRBJ1-3
CASSKVGHNTGELFF	TGTGCCAGCAGCAAAGTCGGTCACAACACCGGGGAGCTGTTTTTT	.	.	TRBV21-1	TRBJ2-2
CVPSGGRYSGNTIYF	TGTGTCCCGTCTGGCGGTCGTTACTCTGGAAACACCATATATTTT	.	.	TRBV7-9	TRBJ1-3
CASSQGQGDFNEKLFF	TGCGCCAGCAGCCAAGGCCAGGGGGATTTTAATGAAAAACTGTTTTTT	TRBD1	.	TRBV4-3	TRBJ1-4
CAWSRGSYRETQYF	TGTGCCTGGAGTCGCGGGAGCTACAGGGAGACCCAGTACTTC	TRBD2	.	TRBV30	TRBJ2-5
CASSSTGNEQFF	TGTGCCAGCAGTTCGACAGGGAATGAGCAGTTCTTC	TRBD1	.	TRBV27	TRBJ2-1
CASSHGTGKEEFF	TGTGCCAGCAGTCACGGGACAGGGAAGGAAGAGTTCTTC	TRBD1	.	TRBV6-5	TRBJ2-1
CASSEGGREKLFF	TGTGCCAGCAGTGAAGGGGGCCGAGAAAAACTGTTTTTT	.	.	TRBV6-1	TRBJ1-4
CASSLRLNPAYNEQFF	TGTGCCAGCAGTTTGCGACTTAATCCGGCCTACAATGAGCAGTTCTTC	.	.	TRBV28	TRBJ2-1
CASSIGAGWAEAFF	TGTGCCAGTAGTATTGGGGCAGGGTGGGCTGAAGCTTTCTTT	.	.	TRBV19	TRBJ1-1
CAIRDSGSTDTQYF	TGTGCCATCCGGGATAGCGGGAGCACAGATACGCAGTATTTT	TRBD2	.	TRBV10-3	TRBJ2-3
CASSSSGTSGSWNEQFF	TGTGCCAGCAGTTCCTCCGGGACTAGCGGGAGTTGGAATGAGCAGTTCTTC	TRBD2	.	TRBV28	TRBJ2-1
CASQTSRNEKLFF	TGTGCCAGTCAGACCAGCAGGAATGAAAAACTGTTTTTT	.	.	TRBV19	TRBJ1-4
CASSGRQGMYTEAFF	TGTGCCAGTAGTGGGCGACAGGGAATGTACACTGAAGCTTTCTTT	TRBD1	.	TRBV19	TRBJ1-1